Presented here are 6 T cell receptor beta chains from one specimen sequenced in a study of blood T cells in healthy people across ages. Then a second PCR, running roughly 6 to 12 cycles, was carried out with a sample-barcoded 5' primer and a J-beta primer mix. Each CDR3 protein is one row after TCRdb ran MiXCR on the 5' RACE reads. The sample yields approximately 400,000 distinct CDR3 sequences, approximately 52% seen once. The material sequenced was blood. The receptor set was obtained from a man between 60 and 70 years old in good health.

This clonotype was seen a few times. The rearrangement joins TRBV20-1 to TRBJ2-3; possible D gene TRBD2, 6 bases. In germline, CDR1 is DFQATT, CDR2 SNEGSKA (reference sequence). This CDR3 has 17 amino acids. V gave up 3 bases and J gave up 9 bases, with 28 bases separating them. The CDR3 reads CSARVPSGRTAGGTQYF. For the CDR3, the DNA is TGCAGTGCTAGGGTACCCTCTGGGAGGACGGCTGGAGGGACGCAGTATTTT.

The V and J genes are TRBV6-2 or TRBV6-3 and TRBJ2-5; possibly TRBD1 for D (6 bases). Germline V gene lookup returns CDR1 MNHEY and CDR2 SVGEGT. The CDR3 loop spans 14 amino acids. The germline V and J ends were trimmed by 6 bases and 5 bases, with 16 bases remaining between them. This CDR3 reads CASRRQVALETQYF. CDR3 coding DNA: TGTGCCAGCAGAAGACAGGTAGCTCTGGAGACCCAGTACTTC.

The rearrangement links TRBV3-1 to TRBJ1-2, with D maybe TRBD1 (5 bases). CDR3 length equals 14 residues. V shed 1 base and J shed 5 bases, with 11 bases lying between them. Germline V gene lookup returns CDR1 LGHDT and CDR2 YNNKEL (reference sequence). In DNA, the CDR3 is TGTGCCAGCAGCCAAGGGAGGGGAGGGTATGGCTACACCTTC. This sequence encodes CASSQGRGGYGYTF.

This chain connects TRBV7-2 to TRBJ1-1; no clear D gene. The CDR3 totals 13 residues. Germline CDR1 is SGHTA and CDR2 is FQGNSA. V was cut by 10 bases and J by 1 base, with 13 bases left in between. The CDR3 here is CATKGRQNTEAFF. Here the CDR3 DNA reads TGTGCCACCAAAGGGAGGCAGAACACTGAAGCTTTCTTT.

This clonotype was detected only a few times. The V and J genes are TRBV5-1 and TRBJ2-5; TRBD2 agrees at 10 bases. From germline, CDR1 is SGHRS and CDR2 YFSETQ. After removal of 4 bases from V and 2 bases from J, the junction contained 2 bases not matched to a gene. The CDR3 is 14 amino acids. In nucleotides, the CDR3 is TGCGCCAGCAGCGTACTAGCGGGACAAGAGACCCAGTACTTC. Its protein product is CASSVLAGQETQYF.

The CDR3 loop is CSATTGRYTF. In nucleotides, the CDR3 is TGCAGTGCGACAACAGGGAGGTACACCTTC. V usage is TRBV20-1 and J usage is TRBJ1-2, with a tentative D call TRBD1 (6 bases). The CDR3 has 10 residues. Trimming shortened V by 6 bases and J by 11 bases, and 13 bases separated the two germline ends. Germline V gene sequence: CDR1 DFQATT, CDR2 SNEGSKA (reference sequence).